A single sample is the source of the 30 T cell receptor beta chains below, sequenced in a study of cytomegalovirus exposure and HLA in healthy donors. Researchers ran the PCR with 60 Vbeta and 13 Jbeta primers. The protocol was immunoSEQ multiplex PCR, while the TCRdb copy is restricted to in-frame clones and leaves out a portion. The sample has over 80,000 clones; 81% are singletons. The sequenced sample consisted of PBMCs. Receptors originate from a man aged 40-49 years in good health and CMV-seropositive.

This chain uses TRBV30 with TRBJ1-2, with TRBD1 identical over 9 bases. V was clipped by 2 bases and J by 4 bases; unmatched bases: 8. The CDR3 consists of 15 residues. Germline CDR1 reads GTSNPN; CDR2 reads SVGIG (reference sequence). The CDR3 DNA is TGTGCCTGGAGTTCACCGACAGGGGGTGGCTATGGCTACACCTTC. The encoded protein is CAWSSPTGGGYGYTF.

To note about this clone: Other nucleotide sequences from this sample produce the same CDR3. This chain's CDR3 is CASKTGENTEAFF. In DNA form, the CDR3 reads TGTGCCAGCAAAACAGGAGAGAACACTGAAGCTTTCTTT. The J gene is TRBJ1-1, the V gene TRBV27; tentative D call: TRBD1 (5 bases). CDR3 length: 13 amino acids. The germline V and J ends were trimmed by 7 bases and 1 base, with 10 bases remaining between them. Germline CDR1 and CDR2: MNHEY and SMNVEV (reference sequence).

This clone was picked up one time. This chain connects TRBV7-3 to TRBJ2-1, with TRBD2 as a possible D gene (7 bases). The CDR3 has 16 residues. CDR1 SGHTA and CDR2 FQGTGA come from the germline V gene. Trimming stripped 3 bases from V and 1 base from J, with 13 bases between. The CDR3 here is CASSFTAGASYNEQFF. In DNA form, the CDR3 reads TGTGCCAGCAGCTTTACGGCGGGGGCTTCCTACAATGAGCAGTTCTTC.

Turning to this clone: Lacking the conserved final phenylalanine or tryptophan, this CDR3 likely reflects a read error. This chain joins TRBV19 and TRBJ1-4, with 8 bases aligning to TRBD1. V dropped 2 bases and J dropped 8; count of bases not matched to a gene: 7. The CDR3 contains 15 residues. Looked up from germline, CDR1 is LNHDA and CDR2 is SQIVND (reference sequence). The DNA of the CDR3 is TGTGCCAGTAGTATATGGACAGGGCTAGAAGAAAAACTGTTTCTT. Protein product: CASSIWTGLEEKLFL.

This chain links TRBV6-5 with TRBJ2-2, with 7 positions matching TRBD2. This CDR3 spans 15 amino acids. Germline loops: CDR1 MNHEY, CDR2 SVGAGI. Losses at the gene ends were 5 bases for V and 5 bases for J; bases not matched to a gene: 8. This CDR3 reads CASSGLVVITGELFF. CDR3 nucleotides: TGTGCCAGCAGTGGACTAGTAGTGATTACCGGGGAGCTGTTTTTT.

J is TRBJ2-5 and V is TRBV14; 8 positions agree with TRBD2. Germline V gives CDR1 SGHDN, CDR2 FVKESK. CDR3 size: 18 residues. J gave up 2 bases and V 3 bases, and 14 bases lay outside the gene matches. CDR3 region: CASSHRTSFWGLQETQYF. The CDR3 coding sequence is TGTGCCAGCAGCCATAGGACTAGCTTTTGGGGTTTGCAAGAGACCCAGTACTTC. The entire variable domain, with the rest obtained from reference TRBV14 and TRBJ2-5, is as follows: EAGVTQFPSHSVIEKGQTVTLRCDPISGHDNLYWYRRVMGKEIKFLLHFVKESKQDESGMPNNRFLAERTGGTYSTLKVQPAELEDSGVYFCASSHRTSFWGLQETQYFGPGTRLLVL.

The chain joins TRBV5-1 to TRBJ2-7; D remains ambiguous. This CDR3 is built from 11 residues. V lost 4 bases and J lost 9, with 11 bases in between. Germline V gene lookup returns CDR1 SGHRS and CDR2 YFSETQ. CDR3 in DNA: TGCGCCAGCAGCGTAGCTGGATGGCAGTACTTC. Amino acids: CASSVAGWQYF.

The genes are TRBV7-6 and TRBJ2-5; a weak D match, TRBD1 (5 bases). The CDR3 sequence is 12 residues long. CDR1 is SGHVS and CDR2 is FNYEAQ in the germline V gene. Trimming stripped 2 bases from V and 5 bases from J, with 6 bases between. The CDR3 DNA sequence: TGTGCCAGCAGCTTACAGGGTGAGACCCAGTACTTC. The encoded protein is CASSLQGETQYF.

The CDR3 loop reads CASSLGQDYEQYF. DNA for the CDR3: TGCGCCAGCAGCTTGGGACAGGACTACGAGCAGTACTTC. The V call is TRBV5-1, the J call TRBJ2-7; possibly TRBD1 for D (6 bases). There are 13 residues in the CDR3. V was clipped by 0 bases and J by 3 bases, with 7 bases between them. Germline V gives CDR1 SGHRS, CDR2 YFSETQ.

The CDR3 here is CASSGGGLREQYF. In DNA, the CDR3 is TGTGCCAGCAGCGGGGGGGGACTTAGGGAGCAGTACTTC. The chain has TRBV9 and TRBJ2-7, with 7 bases lining up with TRBD2. The V and J ends lost 3 bases and 7 bases, in that order; junction bases with no gene match: 7. The CDR3 covers 13 residues. The germline gives CDR1 SGDLS, CDR2 YYNGEE.

This clone was seen once. V is TRBV28 and J is TRBJ2-3; 10 bases are shared with TRBD2. CDR3 length equals 16 residues. Germline V gene lookup returns CDR1 MDHEN and CDR2 SYDVKM. Unmatched junction bases numbered 6, after V lost 5 bases and J lost 1 base. The CDR3 region is CASSRSGRAGTDTQYF. Written as DNA, the CDR3 is TGTGCCAGCAGTCGGAGCGGGAGGGCCGGCACAGATACGCAGTATTTT.

CDR3 protein: CASRLAGVGGDTQYF. In DNA form, the CDR3 reads TGTGCCAGCCGGCTAGCGGGAGTGGGGGGGGATACGCAGTATTTT. This chain links TRBV7-8 with TRBJ2-3, with 10 bases aligning to TRBD2. V gave up 8 bases and J gave up 6 bases; unmatched junction bases: 11. The CDR3 is 15 residues long. Germline V gives CDR1 SGHVS, CDR2 FQNEAQ.

This clone was seen a few times. This chain joins TRBV9 and TRBJ1-6; 8 nucleotides align to TRBD1. The V segment lost 0 bases and the J segment 9 bases; nucleotides outside the gene matches: 2. Looked up from germline, CDR1 is SGDLS and CDR2 is YYNGEE. CDR3 length: 14 residues. The CDR3 bases are TGTGCCAGCAGCGTAGGGACAGGGACTTCACCCCTCCACTTT. It is translated as CASSVGTGTSPLHF.

V and J are TRBV19 and TRBJ2-2; 9 bases align to TRBD1. This CDR3 has 16 amino acids. Germline values: CDR1 LNHDA, CDR2 SQIVND (reference sequence). Losses at the gene ends were 6 bases for V and 6 bases for J; bases not matched to a gene: 11. The CDR3 protein is CASRDPGQGRAGELFF. The CDR3 nucleotides are TGTGCCAGTAGGGACCCGGGACAGGGTCGAGCCGGGGAGCTGTTTTTT.

On this clone: A read error may account for a junction end that differs from germline. The chain couples TRBV7-3 to TRBJ2-1; D might be TRBD2 (7 bases). Germline lookup yields CDR1 SGHTA and CDR2 FQGTGA. CDR3 length: 16 residues. Written as DNA, the CDR3 is TGTGCCAACAGCTTTACGGCGGGGGCTTCCTACAATGAGCAGTTCTTC. It yields the protein CANSFTAGASYNEQFF.

On this clone itself: At one end, the junction sequence differs from germline, possibly due to a read error. The chain is built from TRBV10-3 and TRBJ2-6; 9 bases agree with TRBD1. The germline V gene has CDR1 ENHRY and CDR2 SYGVKD. The CDR3 totals 14 residues. DNA of the CDR3: TGTGCCATCACGACAGACAGGGGGGGCAACGTCCTGACTTTC. It specifies CAITTDRGGNVLTF.

The chain uses TRBV25-1 and TRBJ2-7, with D perhaps TRBD2 (6 bases). The CDR3 is 12 residues long. V was shortened by 7 bases and J by 0 bases, with 7 bases between the two germline ends. Germline CDR1 is MGHDK and CDR2 is SYGVNS. CDR3 in amino acids: CASKEGSYEQYF. DNA for the CDR3: TGTGCCAGCAAGGAGGGCTCCTACGAGCAGTACTTC.

This clone was observed a single time. This chain joins TRBV30 and TRBJ2-1, with 11 positions matching TRBD2. Germline V gene lookup returns CDR1 GTSNPN and CDR2 SVGIG (reference sequence). This CDR3 region has 12 residues. V trimming: 0 bases; J trimming: 12 bases; junction bases outside the gene matches: 1. This CDR3 reads CAWSVLAGGQFF. In nucleotides, the CDR3 is TGTGCCTGGAGTGTCCTAGCGGGAGGGCAGTTCTTC.

The rearrangement uses TRBV6-4 and TRBJ1-2; 7 bases agree with TRBD1. CDR3 size: 13 residues. Germline V gene sequence: CDR1 MRHNA, CDR2 SNTAGT. V lost 4 bases and J lost 8; bases outside the gene matches: 7. CDR3 sequence reads: CASSATLQGGYTF. The DNA of the CDR3 is TGTGCCAGCAGTGCCACCCTACAGGGGGGCTACACCTTC.

The gene calls are TRBV29-1 and TRBJ1-6; TRBD1 matches at 7 bases. The CDR3 sequence is 13 residues long. V trimming: 6 bases; J trimming: 7 bases; junction bases outside the gene matches: 6. CDR1 and CDR2 from the germline V gene are SQVTM and ANQGSEA. The CDR3 sequence: CSVGTAVNSPLHF. The CDR3 DNA reads as TGCAGCGTGGGGACAGCAGTAAATTCACCCCTCCACTTT.

The chain is built from TRBV5-1 and TRBJ2-1, with TRBD2 identical over 8 bases. The ends lost 0 bases at V and 0 bases at J; junction bases unmatched: 2. Germline values: CDR1 SGHRS, CDR2 YFSETQ. The CDR3 has 16 amino acids. CDR3 coding DNA: TGCGCCAGCAGCTTGGTTGGGACTAGCTCCTACAATGAGCAGTTCTTC. It encodes CASSLVGTSSYNEQFF.

The rearrangement uses TRBV5-1 and TRBJ2-1; tentatively, D is TRBD1 (5 bases). Per germline, CDR1 SGHRS and CDR2 YFSETQ. This CDR3 has 13 amino acids. Trimming removed 1 base at V and 9 bases at J, with 11 bases between. The CDR3 spells CASSLSGRGEQFF. Here the CDR3 DNA reads TGCGCCAGCAGCTTGAGTGGAAGGGGTGAGCAGTTCTTC. The variable domain in full, with the rest retrieved from reference TRBV5-1 and TRBJ2-1, is KAGVTQTPRYLIKTRGQQVTLSCSPISGHRSVSWYQQTPGQGLQFLFEYFSETQRNKGNFPGRFSGRQFSNSRSEMNVSTLELGDSALYLCASSLSGRGEQFFGPGTRLTVL.

The rearrangement links TRBV7-2 to TRBJ1-6, with no clear D. This CDR3 has 15 residues. Germline values: CDR1 SGHTA, CDR2 FQGNSA. The ends were cut back, 0 bases at V and 11 bases at J, with 14 bases in the middle. CDR3 region: CASSLAEVDGTPLHF. In DNA form, the CDR3 reads TGTGCCAGCAGCTTAGCTGAAGTAGACGGGACACCCCTCCACTTT.

The V call is TRBV28, the J call TRBJ1-4; D possibly corresponds to TRBD1 (6 bases). Trimming took off 8 bases at V and 8 bases at J, with 12 bases between the two ends. In germline, CDR1 is MDHEN, CDR2 SYDVKM. The CDR3 loop spans 12 amino acids. The CDR3 region has the DNA TGTGCCAGCGAGGGGGGGAGGGAAAAACTGTTTTTT. It translates to CASEGGREKLFF.

CDR3 residues: CASSPGLAVGETQYF. The CDR3 DNA is TGTGCCAGCAGCCCGGGACTAGCGGTCGGGGAGACCCAGTACTTC. This chain connects TRBV14 to TRBJ2-5; 11 nucleotides line up with TRBD2. The CDR3 runs 15 residues. Germline assignment: CDR1 SGHDN and CDR2 FVKESK. Germline trimming cut 4 bases from V and 5 bases from J; bases unmatched to any gene: 6.

The J gene is TRBJ2-5, the V gene TRBV18, with no clear D. The CDR3 consists of 11 residues. CDR1 and CDR2 (germline): KGHSH, LQKENI. Trimming removed 3 bases at V and 3 bases at J, with 2 bases between. The CDR3 DNA reads TGTGCCAGCTCACCTAAAGAGACCCAGTACTTC. Translated, it gives CASSPKETQYF.

The V and J genes are TRBV7-8 and TRBJ1-5; D not certain. V was pared by 4 bases and J by 0 bases, with 13 bases between. CDR1 is SGHVS, CDR2 FQNEAQ, per germline. This CDR3 spans 16 amino acids. The CDR3 coding sequence is TGTGCCAGCAGCTCCAGGCGGGTCCATAGCAATCAGCCCCAGCATTTT. Amino acid sequence: CASSSRRVHSNQPQHF.

The genes are TRBV30 and TRBJ1-6; 10 nucleotides align to TRBD1. The CDR3 has 14 amino acids. Germline V gene sequence: CDR1 GTSNPN, CDR2 SVGIG (reference sequence). J lost 13 bases, V lost 0 bases, and 6 bases had no gene match. CDR3 sequence reads: CAWSVLGTGVPLHF. As DNA, the CDR3 is TGTGCCTGGAGTGTACTGGGGACAGGGGTGCCCCTCCACTTT.

The chain is built from TRBV5-1 and TRBJ2-1; perhaps TRBD2 as D (6 bases). Trimming stripped 2 bases from V and 7 bases from J, with 16 bases between. In germline, CDR1 is SGHRS, CDR2 YFSETQ. The length of the CDR3 is 15 residues. The CDR3 sequence is CASSFGGMSPNEQFF. The DNA for the CDR3 is TGCGCCAGCAGCTTTGGCGGGATGTCCCCGAATGAGCAGTTCTTC.

The J gene is TRBJ2-7, the V gene TRBV5-4; 13 bases are shared with TRBD2. The CDR3 covers 14 residues. Unmatched junction bases numbered 2, after V lost 4 bases and J lost 4 bases. Germline V gives CDR1 SGHNT, CDR2 YYREEE (reference sequence). CDR3 region: CASSGTSGVYEQYF. For the CDR3, the DNA is TGTGCCAGCAGCGGGACTAGCGGGGTGTACGAGCAGTACTTC.